One sample yielded the 29 T cell receptor beta chains listed below, sequenced in a study of CD8+ T cells in alopecia areata. Reverse transcribed after extraction, RNA yielded cDNA as the sequencing template. Libraries were prepared by immunoSEQ multiplex PCR; TCRdb keeps only in-frame clonotypes and omits some of them. In the table there are about 200,000 clones, approximately 61% of which are singletons. Here the sequenced sample was CD4+ T cells sorted from blood, taken at week 0. These receptor sequences come from a human donor with alopecia areata.

This clone was detected a few times. The V call is TRBV5-5, the J call TRBJ1-5; no firm D call. Trimming left V 0 bases short and J 3 bases short, with 7 bases between. This CDR3 has 14 amino acids. Germline V CDR1 and CDR2: SGHKS, YYEKEE (reference sequence). The CDR3 is CASSLEANNQPQHF. The CDR3 coding sequence is TGTGCCAGCAGCTTGGAGGCGAACAATCAGCCCCAGCATTTT.

The V and J genes are TRBV5-4 and TRBJ2-5; D might be TRBD1 or TRBD2, each matching 6 bases. V was pared by 4 bases and J by 1 base, with 11 bases between. CDR1 is SGHNT and CDR2 is YYREEE in the germline V gene (reference sequence). CDR3 length: 14 residues. The CDR3 nucleotides are TGTGCCAGCAGCGCGGGACACAGCCAAGAGACCCAGTACTTC. Its protein product is CASSAGHSQETQYF.

The sample holds a few counts of this clone. This chain connects TRBV27 to TRBJ2-7; 7 bases agree with TRBD1. CDR1 and CDR2 (germline): MNHEY, SMNVEV (reference sequence). This CDR3 is built from 14 residues. The junction had 8 bases not matched to a gene; V was cut back by 5 bases and J by 4 bases. CDR3 loop: CASSLGTVSYEQYF. The CDR3 nucleotides are TGTGCCAGCAGTCTCGGGACAGTTTCGTACGAGCAGTACTTC.

This chain connects TRBV6-5 to TRBJ1-2, with TRBD1 as a possible D gene (5 bases). V lost 4 bases, J lost 6 bases, and 12 bases lay in between. CDR1 is MNHEY and CDR2 is SVGAGI in the germline V gene. The CDR3 is made up of 13 amino acids. CDR3: CASSWSRGNGYTF. The CDR3 DNA is TGTGCCAGCAGTTGGAGCCGGGGGAATGGCTACACCTTC.

This chain uses TRBV29-1 with TRBJ1-1; D not certain. Trimming cost V 6 bases and J 3 bases, with 8 bases left between them. The CDR3 has 11 residues. The V gene's germline CDR1 is SQVTM and CDR2 ANQGSEA. CDR3 DNA: TGCAGCGTCCGTTCGGACACTGAAGCTTTCTTT. Translation gives CSVRSDTEAFF. Combining the CDR3 with reference TRBV29-1 and TRBJ1-1 gives the whole variable domain SAVISQKPSRDICQRGTSLTIQCQVDSQVTMMFWYRQQPGQSLTLIATANQGSEATYESGFVIDKFPISRPNLTFSTLTVSNMSPEDSSIYLCSVRSDTEAFFGQGTRLTVV.

The CDR3, as DNA: TGCGCCAGCAGCCAAGGACCCCCTAGCGGGAGGACCAATGAGCAGTTCTTC. It is translated as CASSQGPPSGRTNEQFF. The chain combines TRBV4-1 with TRBJ2-1; TRBD2 aligns across 11 bases. Per the germline V gene, CDR1 is MGHRA and CDR2 is YSYEKL. Losses at the gene ends were 1 base for V and 6 bases for J; bases not matched to a gene: 8. This CDR3 is 17 amino acids long.

The genes are TRBV7-3 and TRBJ1-6; possibly TRBD1 for D (5 bases). The germline V gene has CDR1 SGHTA and CDR2 FQGTGA. V was shortened by 5 bases and J by 9 bases, with 23 bases between the two germline ends. The CDR3 has 17 residues. Here the CDR3 DNA reads TGTGCCAGCAGCCCGGGGCGCCCAAACAAAGGCGGTTCACCCCTCCACTTT. This encodes CASSPGRPNKGGSPLHF. Using reference TRBV7-3 and TRBJ1-6 for the parts outside the CDR3, the full variable domain is GAGVSQTPSNKVTEKGKYVELRCDPISGHTALYWYRQSLGQGPEFLIYFQGTGAADDSGLPNDRFFAVRPEGSVSTLKIQRTERGDSAVYLCASSPGRPNKGGSPLHFGNGTRLTVT.

The chain couples TRBV4-1 to TRBJ2-3; no reliable D call. The CDR3 length is 15 residues. Looked up from germline, CDR1 is MGHRA and CDR2 is YSYEKL. Trimming pared 1 base from V and 0 bases from J, leaving 8 bases between. The CDR3 is CASSQVFSSTDTQYF. The CDR3, as DNA: TGCGCCAGCAGCCAAGTTTTCTCGAGCACAGATACGCAGTATTTT.

The chain combines TRBV4-2 with TRBJ1-5; D possibly corresponds to TRBD1 (5 bases). CDR1 is LGHNA, CDR2 YNFKEQ, per germline. V was trimmed by 6 bases and J by 0 bases, leaving 12 bases between them. This CDR3 spans 15 amino acids. CDR3 sequence reads: CASRQQASSNQPQHF. Written as DNA, the CDR3 is TGTGCCAGCAGACAACAGGCTAGTAGCAATCAGCCCCAGCATTTT.

The chain combines TRBV6-5 with TRBJ1-5, with a tentative D call TRBD1 (6 bases). V lost 8 bases, J lost 0 bases, and 14 bases lay in between. Germline V CDR1 and CDR2: MNHEY, SVGAGI. This CDR3 contains 15 residues. The CDR3 DNA reads as TGTGCCAGCCAGAAGGACAGATATAGCAATCAGCCCCAGCATTTT. It specifies CASQKDRYSNQPQHF.

This chain connects TRBV9 to TRBJ1-2; TRBD1 is a possible D gene (5 bases). The CDR3 has 13 amino acids. Germline assignment: CDR1 SGDLS and CDR2 YYNGEE. V was trimmed by 5 bases and J by 6 bases, leaving 14 bases between them. CDR3 coding DNA: TGTGCCAGCAGTGCACTCGGGACCCATGGCTACACCTTC. This codes for CASSALGTHGYTF.

This clone was seen a handful of times. V and J are TRBV5-1 and TRBJ1-1; D gene uncertain. Per germline, CDR1 SGHRS and CDR2 YFSETQ. V lost 4 bases and J 0 bases, leaving 13 bases between the germline ends. The CDR3 contains 15 residues. The CDR3 DNA reads TGCGCCAGCAGCCTATCGACAAGATTGAACACTGAAGCTTTCTTT. Its translation: CASSLSTRLNTEAFF.

CDR3 protein: CASSVEGQGGVEQYF. The CDR3 bases are TGTGCCAGCAGCGTAGAGGGACAGGGAGGGGTCGAGCAGTACTTC. J is TRBJ2-7 and V is TRBV9; TRBD1 matches 9 bases. The length of the CDR3 is 15 residues. CDR1 and CDR2 (germline): SGDLS, YYNGEE. Germline trimming cut 0 bases from V and 6 bases from J; bases unmatched to any gene: 7.

V and J are TRBV5-1 and TRBJ2-7; TRBD1 might be the D (6 bases). In germline, CDR1 is SGHRS, CDR2 YFSETQ. The ends were cut back, 3 bases at V and 3 bases at J, with 16 bases in the middle. The CDR3 is 15 residues long. The CDR3 is CASSSQGRGHYEQYF. CDR3 nucleotides: TGCGCCAGCAGCTCCCAGGGGAGAGGGCACTACGAGCAGTACTTC.

This clone was observed a few times. The chain carries TRBV11-2 and TRBJ2-1; D unresolved. CDR1 and CDR2 from the germline V gene are SGHAT and FQNNGV. V lost 1 base to trimming and J lost 1 base, with 11 bases between them. This CDR3 is built from 16 residues. CDR3: CASSLGAGFSYNEQFF. The CDR3 nucleotides read TGTGCCAGCAGCTTAGGGGCTGGTTTTTCCTACAATGAGCAGTTCTTC.

This clone was detected a few times. This chain joins TRBV9 and TRBJ1-6; D uncertain. The germline gives CDR1 SGDLS, CDR2 YYNGEE. The CDR3 covers 14 residues. Trimming stripped 0 bases from V and 7 bases from J, with 8 bases between. CDR3 loop: CASSVDTRNSPLHF. In DNA, the CDR3 is TGTGCCAGCAGCGTAGACACACGCAATTCACCCCTCCACTTT. The full variable domain, rest sourced from reference TRBV9 and TRBJ1-6, is DSGVTQTPKHLITATGQRVTLRCSPRSGDLSVYWYQQSLDQGLQFLIQYYNGEERAKGNILERFSAQQFPDLHSELNLSSLELGDSALYFCASSVDTRNSPLHFGNGTRLTVT.

In its sample, this clone was seen a few times. J is TRBJ1-5 and V is TRBV7-2, with no clear D. Deletions cut 6 bases from V and 0 bases from J, with 15 bases between. The CDR3 is 16 residues long. CDR1 and CDR2 from the germline V gene are SGHTA and FQGNSA. CDR3 in DNA: TGTGCCAGCAGACGAGGCCAGGCCAATAGCAATCAGCCCCAGCATTTT. Encoded protein: CASRRGQANSNQPQHF.

The rearrangement uses TRBV6-1 and TRBJ2-5; D gene ambiguous. Trimming stripped 6 bases from V and 0 bases from J, with 11 bases between. Germline CDR1 reads MNHNS; CDR2 reads SASEGT. CDR3 length: 14 residues. CDR3 protein: CASRPGPYQETQYF. In DNA, the CDR3 is TGTGCCAGCAGGCCCGGTCCGTACCAAGAGACCCAGTACTTC.

The table lists this clone with a few counts. The same CDR3 can be traced to other DNA sequences in this sample. This sequence joins TRBV4-1 and TRBJ2-3; 7 bases align to TRBD2. Germline lookup yields CDR1 MGHRA and CDR2 YSYEKL. This CDR3 has 15 amino acids. Losses at the gene ends were 1 base for V and 3 bases for J; bases not matched to a gene: 4. The CDR3 protein is CASSQAGLGTDTQYF. In DNA form, the CDR3 reads TGCGCCAGCAGCCAAGCTGGACTAGGGACAGATACGCAGTATTTT.

The rearrangement links TRBV19 to TRBJ1-5; unclear D gene. The CDR3 has 12 residues. Germline V CDR1 and CDR2: LNHDA, SQIVND (reference sequence). The germline V and J ends were trimmed by 1 base and 7 bases, with 5 bases remaining between them. CDR3 in DNA: TGTGCCAGTAGTATAGCTGGCCAGCCCCAGCATTTT. Protein product: CASSIAGQPQHF. The whole variable domain, filled in from reference TRBV19 and TRBJ1-5, reads DGGITQSPKYLFRKEGQNVTLSCEQNLNHDAMYWYRQDPGQGLRLIYYSQIVNDFQKGDIAEGYSVSREKKESFPLTVTSAQKNPTAFYLCASSIAGQPQHFGDGTRLSIL.

The V call is TRBV4-1, the J call TRBJ2-1; tentative D call: TRBD2 (6 bases). The V end was cut by 4 bases, the J end by 0 bases, with 10 bases between. This CDR3 spans 15 amino acids. CDR1 is MGHRA, CDR2 YSYEKL, per germline. For the CDR3, the DNA is TGCGCCAGCAGCCGAGCGGGTAGCTCCTACAATGAGCAGTTCTTC. Translating it yields CASSRAGSSYNEQFF.

This clone showed up just a few times. This sequence joins TRBV11-2 and TRBJ1-4; 7 positions match TRBD1. The ends lost 4 bases at V and 10 bases at J; junction bases unmatched: 9. Germline V gene lookup returns CDR1 SGHAT and CDR2 FQNNGV. The CDR3 totals 14 residues. CDR3 region: CASSSDRALGKLFF. CDR3 DNA: TGTGCCAGCAGCTCAGACAGGGCGTTGGGAAAACTGTTTTTT. Looking up the rest from reference TRBV11-2 and TRBJ1-4 gives the full variable domain: EAGVAQSPRYKIIEKRQSVAFWCNPISGHATLYWYQQILGQGPKLLIQFQNNGVVDDSQLPKDRFSAERLKGVDSTLKIQPAKLEDSAVYLCASSSDRALGKLFFGSGTQLSVL.

This clone has more than one count but fewer than ten. This chain joins TRBV29-1 and TRBJ1-2; TRBD1 is a possible D gene (5 bases). The V gene lost 7 bases and the J gene lost 4 bases, with 22 bases spanning the gap. Germline V gives CDR1 SQVTM, CDR2 ANQGSEA. The CDR3 is 15 residues long. DNA of the CDR3: TGCAGCGATACTACCGGGCCTCGGGACGGCTATGGCTACACCTTC. It specifies CSDTTGPRDGYGYTF.

This clone occurred a few times. This chain joins TRBV6-6 and TRBJ2-7, with D perhaps matching TRBD1 or TRBD2 (6 bases each). In germline, CDR1 is MNHNY, CDR2 SVGAGI (reference sequence). This CDR3 region has 16 residues. Between the trimmed V and J ends, which lost 0 bases and 2 bases, there was a span of 14 bases. The CDR3 region is CASSYSLRDNTYEQYF. Written as DNA, the CDR3 is TGTGCCAGCAGTTACTCCTTGCGGGACAACACCTACGAGCAGTACTTC.

The genes are TRBV30 and TRBJ2-1; no clear D. The CDR3 is 16 residues long. Between the trimmed V and J ends, which lost 1 base and 4 bases, there was a span of 17 bases. CDR1 is GTSNPN, CDR2 SVGIG, per germline (reference sequence). CDR3 nucleotides: TGTGCCTGGAGTGATCCCCTATTGGTTCGTTACAATGAGCAGTTCTTC. The encoded protein is CAWSDPLLVRYNEQFF.

The chain carries TRBV9 and TRBJ2-3; 14 bases are shared with TRBD2. CDR3 length equals 16 residues. V dropped 4 bases and J dropped 4; count of bases not matched to a gene: 5. The germline V gene has CDR1 SGDLS and CDR2 YYNGEE. CDR3 sequence (DNA): TGTGCCAGCAGCCCCGGGACTAGCGGGAGTTCAGATACGCAGTATTTT. Translation: CASSPGTSGSSDTQYF.

The chain has TRBV7-2 and TRBJ2-7, with a tentative D call TRBD2 (6 bases). V lost 4 bases and J 2 bases, leaving 12 bases between the germline ends. The CDR3 spans 14 residues. Germline assignment: CDR1 SGHTA and CDR2 FQGNSA. The CDR3 reads CASSSRDSPYEQYF. Here the CDR3 DNA reads TGTGCCAGCAGCTCGCGGGACTCTCCCTACGAGCAGTACTTC.

The chain combines TRBV6-5 with TRBJ2-3; a possible D gene is TRBD1 (5 bases). Germline V gives CDR1 MNHEY, CDR2 SVGAGI. Deletions cut 2 bases from V and 5 bases from J, with 8 bases between. This CDR3 has 13 amino acids. The CDR3 protein is CASSYDSRDTQYF. The DNA of the CDR3 is TGTGCCAGCAGTTACGACAGCCGAGATACGCAGTATTTT.

The chain employs TRBV7-9 and TRBJ2-7, with D uncertain. This CDR3 has 15 amino acids. Germline loops: CDR1 SEHNR, CDR2 FQNEAQ (reference sequence). Trimming shortened V by 5 bases and J by 4 bases, and 18 bases separated the two germline ends. DNA of the CDR3: TGTGCCAGCAGCCCGCTGGCGGCTTCGCGATACGAGCAGTACTTC. Its protein product is CASSPLAASRYEQYF.